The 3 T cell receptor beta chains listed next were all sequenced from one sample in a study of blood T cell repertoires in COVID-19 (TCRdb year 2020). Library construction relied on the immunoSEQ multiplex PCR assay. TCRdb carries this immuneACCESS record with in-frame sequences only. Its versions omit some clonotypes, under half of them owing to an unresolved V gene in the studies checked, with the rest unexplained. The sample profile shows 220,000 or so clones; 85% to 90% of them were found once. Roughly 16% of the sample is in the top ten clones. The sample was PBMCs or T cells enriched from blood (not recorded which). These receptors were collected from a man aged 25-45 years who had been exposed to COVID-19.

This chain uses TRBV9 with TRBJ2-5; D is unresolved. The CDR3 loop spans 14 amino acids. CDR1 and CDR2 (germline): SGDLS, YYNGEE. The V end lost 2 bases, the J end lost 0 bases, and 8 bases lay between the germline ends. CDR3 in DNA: TGTGCCAGCAGCGTGAGCAAGTACCAAGAGACCCAGTACTTC. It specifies CASSVSKYQETQYF.

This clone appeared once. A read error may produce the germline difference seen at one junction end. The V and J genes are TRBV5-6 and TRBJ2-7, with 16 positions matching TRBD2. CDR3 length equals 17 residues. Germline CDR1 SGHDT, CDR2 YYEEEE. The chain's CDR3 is CASSFPGTSGGARYHSF. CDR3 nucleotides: TGTGCCAGCAGCTTCCCCGGGACTAGCGGGGGGGCTAGGTATCATTCCTTC.

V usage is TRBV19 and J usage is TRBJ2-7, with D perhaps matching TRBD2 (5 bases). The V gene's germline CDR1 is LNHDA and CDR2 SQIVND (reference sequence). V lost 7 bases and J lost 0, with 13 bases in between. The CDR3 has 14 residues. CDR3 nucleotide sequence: TGTGCCAGTAAGGGAGAGGCCCTCTCCTACGAGCAGTACTTC. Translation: CASKGEALSYEQYF.